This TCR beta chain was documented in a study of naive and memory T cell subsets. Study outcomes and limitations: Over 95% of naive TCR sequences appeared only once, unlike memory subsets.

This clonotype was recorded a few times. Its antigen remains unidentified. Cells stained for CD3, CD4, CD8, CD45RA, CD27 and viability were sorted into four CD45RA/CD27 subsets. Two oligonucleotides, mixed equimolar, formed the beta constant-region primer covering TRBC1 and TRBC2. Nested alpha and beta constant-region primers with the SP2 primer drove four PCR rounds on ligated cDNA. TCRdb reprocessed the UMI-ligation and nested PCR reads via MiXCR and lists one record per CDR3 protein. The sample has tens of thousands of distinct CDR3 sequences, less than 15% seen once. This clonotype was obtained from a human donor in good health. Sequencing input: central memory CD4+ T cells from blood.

CDR3 in amino acids: CASSYSSGRLTDTQYF. The CDR3 DNA is TGTGCCAGCAGTTACTCGAGCGGGCGGCTCACAGATACGCAGTATTTT. The rearrangement joins TRBV6-2 or TRBV6-3 to TRBJ2-3; a weak D match, TRBD2 (6 bases). This CDR3 region has 16 residues. Trimming stripped 0 bases from V and 2 bases from J, with 12 bases between. Germline V CDR1 and CDR2: MNHEY, SVGEGT.